One sample yielded the 21 T cell receptor beta chains listed below, sequenced in a study of PD-L1 blockade in urothelial cancer. Profiled with immunoSEQ multiplex PCR; TCRdb holds only in-frame clones, not every one. Of 25,000 to 35,000 clones listed, roughly 84% were seen once; the top ten hold 2.5% to 3%. Time point given: peripheral blood 6 weeks after treatment start. Here the sequenced sample was PBMCs, taken around atezolizumab (anti-PD-L1) treatment. The receptors were gathered from a man in his sixties or seventies with urothelial cancer.

The CDR3 protein is CASSLGGTRDTQYF. Written as DNA, the CDR3 is TGTGCCAGCAGCCTGGGGGGTACCCGGGATACGCAGTATTTT. The chain joins TRBV11-3 to TRBJ2-3, with D perhaps TRBD2 (6 bases). This CDR3 is built from 14 residues. Deletions cut 5 bases from V and 6 bases from J, with 15 bases between. Germline V gene sequence: CDR1 SGHNT, CDR2 YENEEA.

This chain links TRBV5-5 with TRBJ2-1; 10 positions agree with TRBD2. CDR1 SGHKS and CDR2 YYEKEE come from the germline V gene (reference sequence). Unmatched junction bases numbered 9, after V lost 2 bases and J lost 7 bases. This CDR3 is 16 amino acids long. CDR3 region: CASSFRLAGFQNEQFF. CDR3 DNA sequence: TGTGCCAGCAGCTTTAGACTAGCGGGTTTCCAGAATGAGCAGTTCTTC.

This chain uses TRBV27 with TRBJ1-3; TRBD1 agrees at 8 bases. The CDR3 covers 14 residues. V lost 9 bases, J lost 1 base, and 5 bases stayed unmatched. Looked up from germline, CDR1 is MNHEY and CDR2 is SMNVEV (reference sequence). The CDR3 DNA reads TGTGCCAGTCGGCAGGGGGCGTCTGGAAACACCATATATTTT. This gives the protein CASRQGASGNTIYF.

V gene TRBV30 combines with J gene TRBJ1-1, with a tentative D call TRBD1 (5 bases). The CDR3 spans 12 residues. Trimming removed 2 bases at V and 5 bases at J, with 9 bases between. Germline assignment: CDR1 GTSNPN and CDR2 SVGIG (reference sequence). The CDR3 loop reads CAWSPGRTEAFF. The CDR3 bases are TGTGCCTGGAGTCCAGGGCGGACTGAAGCTTTCTTT. The whole variable domain, filled in from reference TRBV30 and TRBJ1-1, reads SQTIHQWPATLVQPVGSPLSLECTVEGTSNPNLYWYRQAAGRGLQLLFYSVGIGQISSEVPQNLSASRPQDRQFILSSKKLLLSDSGFYLCAWSPGRTEAFFGQGTRLTVV.

This chain connects TRBV7-9 to TRBJ1-4; D is perhaps TRBD1 (5 bases). This CDR3 has 17 residues. CDR1 and CDR2 from the germline V gene are SEHNR and FQNEAQ (reference sequence). The V end was cut by 5 bases, the J end by 3 bases, with 19 bases between. CDR3 sequence (DNA): TGTGCCAGCAGCCCCCACCCGGCAGGGCTTCCTAATGAAAAACTGTTTTTT. This gives the protein CASSPHPAGLPNEKLFF.

CDR3 DNA sequence: TGTGCCTGGAGTGTAAGTCGGCCGGGGACCGGGGAGCTGTTTTTT. Amino acids: CAWSVSRPGTGELFF. The chain combines TRBV30 with TRBJ2-2; D is possibly TRBD2 (5 bases). The CDR3 is 15 amino acids. V lost 0 bases and J 5 bases, leaving 13 bases between the germline ends. The germline V gene has CDR1 GTSNPN and CDR2 SVGIG (reference sequence).

CDR3 loop: CASSPLPSTGNLFF. CDR3 DNA: TGCGCCAGCAGCCCACTCCCATCGACAGGGAATCTGTTTTTT. This chain uses TRBV5-1 with TRBJ1-4; TRBD1 matches at 7 bases. CDR1 is SGHRS and CDR2 is YFSETQ in the germline V gene. V shed 4 bases, J shed 14 bases, and the junction held 14 bases outside the gene matches. The CDR3 runs 14 residues. The whole variable domain, remainder taken from reference TRBV5-1 and TRBJ1-4, is KAGVTQTPRYLIKTRGQQVTLSCSPISGHRSVSWYQQTPGQGLQFLFEYFSETQRNKGNFPGRFSGRQFSNSRSEMNVSTLELGDSALYLCASSPLPSTGNLFFGSGTQLSVL.

V gene TRBV7-2 combines with J gene TRBJ2-2, with D unresolved. Trimming removed 5 bases at V and 7 bases at J, with 8 bases between. CDR3 length: 12 amino acids. The germline V gene has CDR1 SGHTA and CDR2 FQGNSA. In DNA, the CDR3 is TGTGCCAGCAGCCCCACTTTCGGGGAGCTGTTTTTT. It codes for CASSPTFGELFF.

The V call is TRBV5-5, the J call TRBJ2-2, with a tentative D call TRBD1 (5 bases). Per the germline V gene, CDR1 is SGHKS and CDR2 is YYEKEE (reference sequence). The CDR3 sequence is 15 residues long. V was pared by 0 bases and J by 8 bases, with 14 bases between. CDR3: CASSLGGRVAGELFF. CDR3 sequence (DNA): TGTGCCAGCAGCTTGGGAGGCAGGGTTGCGGGGGAGCTGTTTTTT. The full variable domain, its missing parts supplied by reference TRBV5-5 and TRBJ2-2, is DAGVTQSPTHLIKTRGQQVTLRCSPISGHKSVSWYQQVLGQGPQFIFQYYEKEERGRGNFPDRFSARQFPNYSSELNVNALLLGDSALYLCASSLGGRVAGELFFGEGSRLTVL.

This clone occurred once. DNA of the CDR3: TGTGCCAGCAGCAAAGAGGACAGGGGGTTGGCTTTCTTT. Residues: CASSKEDRGLAFF. This chain joins TRBV21-1 and TRBJ1-1; no check of the table's D call, TRBD1, against the DNA was made. TRBV21-1 is a listed pseudogene. There are 13 residues in the CDR3.

The genes are TRBV25-1 and TRBJ2-1, with 13 positions matching TRBD2. The trim removed 0 bases at V and 7 bases at J, leaving 9 bases unmatched. The CDR3 spans 18 residues. Germline CDR1 reads MGHDK; CDR2 reads SYGVNS. CDR3 coding DNA: TGTGCCAGCAGTGAATATACTAGCGGGAGGGCCGGGGAGAATGAGCAGTTCTTC. This translates into CASSEYTSGRAGENEQFF.

V gene TRBV28 combines with J gene TRBJ2-7; tentatively, D is TRBD1 (6 bases). The CDR3 loop spans 12 amino acids. Trimming cost V 5 bases and J 2 bases, with 7 bases left between them. Germline V gene lookup returns CDR1 MDHEN and CDR2 SYDVKM. Here the CDR3 reads CASSNRAYEQYF. The CDR3 coding sequence is TGTGCCAGCAGTAACAGGGCCTACGAGCAGTACTTC.

The rearrangement uses TRBV5-1 and TRBJ2-7; 10 bases match TRBD1. CDR3 size: 16 residues. Germline CDR1 reads SGHRS; CDR2 reads YFSETQ. Trimming took 4 bases from V and 0 from J; bases not matched to a gene: 7. As DNA, the CDR3 is TGCGCCAGCAGCCCTGGGACAGGGGTGAGCTCCTACGAGCAGTACTTC. It specifies CASSPGTGVSSYEQYF.

The chain combines TRBV27 with TRBJ1-4; tentatively, D is TRBD1 (6 bases). Germline V CDR1 and CDR2: MNHEY, SMNVEV (reference sequence). Trimming took 0 bases from V and 4 from J, leaving 12 bases between them. This CDR3 has 16 amino acids. The CDR3: CASSLSWGRINEKLFF. CDR3 DNA: TGTGCCAGCAGTTTATCTTGGGGGCGGATTAATGAAAAACTGTTTTTT.

The chain recombines TRBV5-6 with TRBJ1-2, with D possibly matching TRBD1 (5 bases). The V and J ends lost 5 bases and 8 bases respectively, with 22 bases between them. Germline V gene lookup returns CDR1 SGHDT and CDR2 YYEEEE. This CDR3 comprises 15 residues. The CDR3 nucleotides are TGTGCCAGCAGAGCTAAGGGGTCGAGATCGTCGGGCTACACCTTC. Translation gives CASRAKGSRSSGYTF.

The chain has TRBV4-3 and TRBJ2-1; 10 positions match TRBD1. This CDR3 spans 16 amino acids. CDR1 LGHNA and CDR2 YSLEER come from the germline V gene. The J segment lost 3 bases and the V segment lost 2 bases, leaving 4 bases of the junction unmatched. The CDR3 is CASSQMRTGGYNEQFF. DNA for the CDR3: TGCGCCAGCAGCCAAATGAGGACAGGGGGCTACAATGAGCAGTTCTTC.

The chain combines TRBV10-3 with TRBJ1-5; 9 bases fit TRBD1. The CDR3 contains 14 residues. Germline V lookup: CDR1 ENHRY, CDR2 SYGVKD. The trim removed 4 bases at V and 3 bases at J, leaving 1 base unmatched. Here the CDR3 DNA reads TGTGCCATCAGTGGGGACAGGGACAATCAGCCCCAGCATTTT. As protein: CAISGDRDNQPQHF.

The rearrangement uses TRBV4-2 and TRBJ1-2; 10 nucleotides match TRBD1. With V trimmed by 0 bases and J by 5 bases, 9 bases remained unmatched. The CDR3 is made up of 17 amino acids. Germline lookup yields CDR1 LGHNA and CDR2 YNFKEQ. The CDR3 loop reads CASSQDPGQGLIYGYTF. CDR3 nucleotide sequence: TGTGCCAGCAGCCAAGATCCGGGACAGGGGTTAATTTATGGCTACACCTTC.

The chain recombines TRBV19 with TRBJ1-3; D remains ambiguous. Trimming stripped 8 bases from V and 0 bases from J, with 17 bases between. The germline V gene has CDR1 LNHDA and CDR2 SQIVND (reference sequence). The CDR3 is made up of 16 amino acids. CDR3 nucleotides: TGTGCCAGTCAGGAGGGCGTTCTCTTCTCTGGAAACACCATATATTTT. It is translated as CASQEGVLFSGNTIYF. Together with reference TRBV19 and TRBJ1-3, the CDR3 gives the full variable domain: DGGITQSPKYLFRKEGQNVTLSCEQNLNHDAMYWYRQDPGQGLRLIYYSQIVNDFQKGDIAEGYSVSREKKESFPLTVTSAQKNPTAFYLCASQEGVLFSGNTIYFGEGSWLTVV.

V and J are TRBV11-1 and TRBJ2-7; D possibly corresponds to TRBD2 (5 bases). The CDR3 length is 12 residues. With 5 bases removed from V and 4 bases from J, the gap between germline ends came to 9 bases. Germline-derived CDR1 and CDR2 are SGHAT and FQDESV (reference sequence). The CDR3 loop reads CASSTGGYEQYF. The CDR3 DNA reads TGTGCCAGCAGCACGGGCGGGTACGAGCAGTACTTC.

The chain couples TRBV6-5 to TRBJ2-1; 7 positions agree with TRBD1. In germline, CDR1 is MNHEY, CDR2 SVGAGI. The CDR3 spans 15 residues. V lost 0 bases to trimming and J lost 5 bases; unmatched junction nucleotides: 4. CDR3 loop: CASSYSETGHNEQFF. The CDR3 DNA sequence: TGTGCCAGCAGTTACTCAGAGACAGGGCACAATGAGCAGTTCTTC.